The rows below give T cell receptor beta chains drawn from one sample of a study of beta chain features in type 1 diabetes. Using immunoSEQ multiplex PCR, the repertoire was profiled, and TCRdb retains in-frame clones only, with some absent. The sample lists under 950,000 clones, roughly 16% occurring once. Sample: naive CD4+ T cells from blood. These TCRs come from a woman under 30 in good health. Each CDR3 is given with its conserved first and last residue. Each record gives: V gene, clone size, D gene, J gene, CDR3 protein, CDR3 DNA. The D gene is left open where the match is weak. Not every row has a clone size; where given, it reads once, few, many or a size class.

TRBV2	-	-	TRBJ2-1	CASLWTGTYNEQFF	TGTGCCAGCCTTTGGACGGGGACCTACAATGAGCAGTTCTTC
TRBV28	few	-	TRBJ2-7	CATSLVYEQYF	TGTGCCACCAGTCTGGTCTACGAGCAGTACTTC
TRBV28	-	TRBD1	TRBJ2-1	CASSLGQGNYNEQFF	TGTGCCAGCAGTTTAGGACAGGGTAATTACAATGAGCAGTTCTTC
TRBV19	-	TRBD1	TRBJ2-5	CASGQGTQETQYF	TGTGCCAGTGGACAGGGCACCCAAGAGACCCAGTACTTC
TRBV18	few	-	TRBJ2-7	CASSPTNSYVEQYF	TGTGCCAGCTCACCAACAAACAGCTACGTGGAGCAGTACTTC
TRBV7-2	few	-	TRBJ2-7	CASSLKYEQYF	TGTGCCAGCAGCCTTAAGTACGAGCAGTACTTC
TRBV21-1	few	-	TRBJ1-2	CASSKVLYGRHGYTF	TGTGCCAGCAGCAAAGTACTGTACGGGAGGCATGGCTACACCTTC
TRBV7-3	few	TRBD2	TRBJ2-1	CASSARTGGEQFF	TGTGCCAGCAGTGCTCGAACGGGGGGTGAGCAGTTCTTC
TRBV28	-	-	TRBJ2-3	CASTPWGRPDTQYF	TGTGCCAGCACCCCCTGGGGCCGCCCGGATACGCAGTATTTT
TRBV18	-	TRBD1	TRBJ2-7	CASSRTGVKYEQYF	TGTGCCAGCTCCAGGACAGGGGTCAAGTACGAGCAGTACTTC
TRBV19	-	-	TRBJ2-3	CASSMLTTDTQYF	TGTGCCAGTAGTATGTTGACCACAGATACGCAGTATTTT
TRBV15	-	-	TRBJ2-6	CATTRDRTFSGANVLTF	TGTGCCACCACCAGGGACCGAACTTTTTCTGGGGCCAACGTCCTGACTTTC
TRBV19	-	TRBD1	TRBJ1-1	CASSQGGRTEAFF	TGTGCCAGTAGTCAAGGGGGCCGGACTGAAGCTTTCTTT
TRBV21-1	few	-	TRBJ2-2	CASFSPIIRTDGRGTGELFF	TGTGCCAGCTTTAGCCCCATCATCCGGACTGATGGACGTGGCACCGGGGAGCTGTTTTTT
TRBV5-1	few	-	TRBJ1-1	CASTTGSDTEAFF	TGCGCCAGCACTACAGGGAGCGACACTGAAGCTTTCTTT
TRBV10-3	-	-	TRBJ2-6	CAITPGRGETGANVLTF	TGTGCCATCACCCCTGGCAGGGGGGAAACCGGGGCCAACGTCCTGACTTTC
TRBV5-1	few	TRBD2	TRBJ2-5	CASSYLGTSQETQYF	TGCGCCAGCAGCTACCTCGGGACTAGCCAAGAGACCCAGTACTTC
TRBV15	few	-	TRBJ2-5	CATSRDRAGETQYF	TGTGCCACCAGCAGAGATAGGGCCGGGGAGACCCAGTACTTC
TRBV6-6	-	-	TRBJ2-5	CASSQPGQRGETQYF	TGTGCCAGCAGTCAGCCGGGACAGCGGGGGGAGACCCAGTACTTC
TRBV5-1	-	-	TRBJ2-3	CASSLGASDSTDTQYF	TGCGCCAGCAGCTTGGGGGCTAGCGACAGCACAGATACGCAGTATTTT
TRBV7-5	-	-	TRBJ1-2	CARSPPRDRAPYGYTF	TGTGCCAGAAGCCCCCCCCGGGACAGGGCTCCCTATGGCTACACCTTC
TRBV4-3	-	-	TRBJ2-3	CASSPQVTDTQYF	TGCGCCAGCAGCCCCCAGGTAACAGATACGCAGTATTTT
TRBV18	few	TRBD1	TRBJ2-2	CASSPNDRGDTGELFF	TGTGCCAGCTCACCCAACGACAGGGGAGACACCGGGGAGCTGTTTTTT
TRBV11-1	-	-	TRBJ2-1	CASSLGQQSYNEQFF	TGTGCCAGCAGCTTAGGACAGCAGTCCTACAATGAGCAGTTCTTC
TRBV5-4	few	-	TRBJ2-5	CASSLVAAQETQYF	TGTGCCAGCAGCTTGGTGGCGGCTCAAGAGACCCAGTACTTC
TRBV28	-	TRBD1	TRBJ1-1	CASSPPGGANTEAFF	TGTGCCAGCAGTCCTCCAGGGGGCGCAAACACTGAAGCTTTCTTT
TRBV4-2	few	TRBD2	TRBJ2-3	CASSLGTIDETQYF	TGTGCCAGCAGCCTCGGGACTATTGATGAGACGCAGTATTTT
TRBV6-5	few	-	TRBJ1-1	CASRTLGGGNTEAFF	TGTGCCAGCAGAACGCTGGGGGGTGGGAACACTGAAGCTTTCTTT
TRBV19	few	TRBD1	TRBJ2-1	CASRTGAGNEQFF	TGTGCCAGTAGGACAGGGGCAGGTAATGAGCAGTTCTTC
TRBV4-3	few	TRBD2	TRBJ2-1	CASSQVSTSLGSSYNEQFF	TGCGCCAGCAGCCAAGTATCGACTAGCCTCGGGAGCTCCTACAATGAGCAGTTCTTC
TRBV2	few	TRBD2	TRBJ2-3	CASRSEAGHTDTQYF	TGTGCCAGCAGGTCGGAAGCGGGGCACACAGATACGCAGTATTTT
TRBV15	few	-	TRBJ2-2	CATSRDTGTNTGELFF	TGTGCCACCAGCAGAGACACCGGGACAAACACCGGGGAGCTGTTTTTT
TRBV28	-	-	TRBJ2-7	CASSTGSLVDEQYF	TGTGCCAGCAGTACTGGCAGCTTGGTGGACGAGCAGTACTTC
TRBV2	-	-	TRBJ2-7	CASSGRGPYEQYF	TGTGCCAGCAGTGGCCGGGGCCCCTACGAGCAGTACTTC
TRBV7-2	-	-	TRBJ1-2	CASSLVDDLNYGYTF	TGTGCCAGCAGCTTAGTCGATGATCTTAACTATGGCTACACCTTC
TRBV13	-	-	TRBJ2-2	CATSMPWTGELFF	TGTGCCACGTCGATGCCTTGGACCGGGGAGCTGTTTTTT
TRBV21-1	few	-	TRBJ2-5	CASSKKGDREQRETQYF	TGTGCCAGCAGCAAAAAGGGGGACAGGGAACAGAGAGAGACCCAGTACTTC
TRBV27	-	-	TRBJ2-7	CASSLSGGNYEQYF	TGTGCCAGCAGTTTATCTGGAGGGAACTACGAGCAGTACTTC
TRBV23-1	many	-	TRBJ1-4	CASSPGRNLNEKLFF	TGCGCCAGCAGTCCAGGGAGGAACCTTAATGAAAAACTGTTTTTT
TRBV7-2	-	TRBD2	TRBJ2-2	CASSSGLTFGELFF	TGTGCCAGCAGCTCGGGACTAACCTTCGGGGAGCTGTTTTTT
TRBV15	few	-	TRBJ2-7	CATSGRSGLLLDEQYF	TGTGCCACCAGCGGAAGGTCGGGACTCCTCCTGGACGAGCAGTACTTC
TRBV14	-	-	TRBJ2-1	CASSPTRFTYNEQFF	TGTGCCAGCAGCCCGACTCGATTCACCTACAATGAGCAGTTCTTC
TRBV9	-	-	TRBJ1-5	CASSVWSVGGNQPQHF	TGTGCCAGCAGCGTTTGGAGTGTAGGAGGGAATCAGCCCCAGCATTTT
TRBV27	-	TRBD1	TRBJ1-2	CASSFRQGAYGYTF	TGTGCCAGCAGTTTCCGACAGGGGGCATATGGCTACACCTTC
TRBV19	few	-	TRBJ2-7	CASSQARGETYEQYF	TGTGCCAGTAGCCAAGCCCGCGGGGAAACCTACGAGCAGTACTTC
TRBV27	few	-	TRBJ2-7	CASSDRGLYEQYF	TGTGCCAGCAGTGATAGAGGTTTATACGAGCAGTACTTC
TRBV18	few	TRBD2	TRBJ2-1	CASSQELAGYNEQFF	TGTGCCAGCTCACAGGAACTAGCGGGATACAATGAGCAGTTCTTC
TRBV28	-	-	TRBJ1-3	CASQGFRNTIYF	TGTGCCAGCCAGGGTTTTAGGAACACCATATATTTT
TRBV29-1	few	TRBD2	TRBJ2-1	CSVEGTSGTYNEQFF	TGCAGCGTTGAAGGGACTAGCGGAACCTACAATGAGCAGTTCTTC
TRBV28	few	-	TRBJ2-6	CASRPTPRDSGANVLTF	TGTGCCAGCAGACCTACGCCTCGGGACTCTGGGGCCAACGTCCTGACTTTC
TRBV18	-	-	TRBJ2-1	CASSAENEQFF	TGTGCCAGCTCCGCAGAGAATGAGCAGTTCTTC
TRBV18	once	-	TRBJ2-1	CASSPSGDYNEQFF	TGTGCCAGCTCACCTAGCGGAGATTACAATGAGCAGTTCTTC
TRBV7-9	-	-	TRBJ2-5	CASSHSRGYPQETQYF	TGTGCCAGCAGCCACAGTCGAGGCTATCCACAAGAGACCCAGTACTTC